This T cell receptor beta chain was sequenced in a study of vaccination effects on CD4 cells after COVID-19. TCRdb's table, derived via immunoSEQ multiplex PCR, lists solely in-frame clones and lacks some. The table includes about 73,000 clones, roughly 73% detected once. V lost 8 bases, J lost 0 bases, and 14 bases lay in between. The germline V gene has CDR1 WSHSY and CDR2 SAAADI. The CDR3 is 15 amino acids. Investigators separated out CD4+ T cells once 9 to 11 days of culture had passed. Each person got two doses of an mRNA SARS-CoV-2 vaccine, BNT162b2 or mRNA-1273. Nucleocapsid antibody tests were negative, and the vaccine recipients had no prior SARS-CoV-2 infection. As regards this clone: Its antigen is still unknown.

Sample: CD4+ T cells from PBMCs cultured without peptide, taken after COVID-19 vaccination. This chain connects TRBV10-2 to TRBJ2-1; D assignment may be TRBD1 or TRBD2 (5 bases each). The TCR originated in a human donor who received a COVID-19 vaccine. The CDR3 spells CASGLGESSYNEQFF. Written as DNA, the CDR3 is TGCGCCAGCGGTCTGGGGGAGAGCTCCTACAATGAGCAGTTCTTC.